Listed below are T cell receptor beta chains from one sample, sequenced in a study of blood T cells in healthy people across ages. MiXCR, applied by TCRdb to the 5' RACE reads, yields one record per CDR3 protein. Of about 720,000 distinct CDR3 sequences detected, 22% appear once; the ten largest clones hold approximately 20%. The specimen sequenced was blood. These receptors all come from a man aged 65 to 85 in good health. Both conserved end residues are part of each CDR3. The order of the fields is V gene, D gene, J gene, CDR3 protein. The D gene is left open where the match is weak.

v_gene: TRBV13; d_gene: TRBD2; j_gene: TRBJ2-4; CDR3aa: CASSLWGRVAKNIQYF
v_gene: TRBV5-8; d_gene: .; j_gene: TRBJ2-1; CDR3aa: CASSFYDQFF
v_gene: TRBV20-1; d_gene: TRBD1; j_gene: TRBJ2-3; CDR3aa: CSARGGTGVTDTQYF
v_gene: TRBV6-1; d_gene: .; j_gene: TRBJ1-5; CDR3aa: CASSAYRALNNQPQHF
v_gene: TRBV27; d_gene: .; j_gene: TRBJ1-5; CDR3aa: CASSHDISYQPQHF
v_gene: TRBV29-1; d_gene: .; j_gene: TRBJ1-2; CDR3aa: CSVDSTGAAYGYTF
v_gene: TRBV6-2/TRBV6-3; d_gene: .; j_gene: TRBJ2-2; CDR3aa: CASGGGTGELFF
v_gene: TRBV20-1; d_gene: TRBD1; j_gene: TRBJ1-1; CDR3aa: CSATRDRDAEAFF
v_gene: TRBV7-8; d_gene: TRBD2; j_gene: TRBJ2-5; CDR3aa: CASSLSGGRLETQYF
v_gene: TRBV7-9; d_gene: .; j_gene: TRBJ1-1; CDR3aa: CASRATEAGGAFF
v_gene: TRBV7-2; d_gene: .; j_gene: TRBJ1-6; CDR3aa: CASSLAGLYNSPLHF
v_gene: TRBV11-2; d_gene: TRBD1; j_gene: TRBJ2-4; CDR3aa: CASSSRQGKNIQYF
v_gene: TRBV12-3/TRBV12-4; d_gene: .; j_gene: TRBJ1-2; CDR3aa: CASSPAGRDGYTF
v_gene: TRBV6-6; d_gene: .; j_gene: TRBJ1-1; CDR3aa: CASASRGTTEAFF
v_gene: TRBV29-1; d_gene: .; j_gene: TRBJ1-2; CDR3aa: CSVEGYLKRGYGYTF
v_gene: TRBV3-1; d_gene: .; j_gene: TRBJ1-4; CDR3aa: CASSQDVEGLGKLFF
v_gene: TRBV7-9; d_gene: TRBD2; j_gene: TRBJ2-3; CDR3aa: CASSVLAGGPSTDTQYF
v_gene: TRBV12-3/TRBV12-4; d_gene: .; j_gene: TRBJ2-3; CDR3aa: CASSLGQVGTDTQYF
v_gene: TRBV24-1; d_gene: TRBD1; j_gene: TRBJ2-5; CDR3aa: CATSDTTGVRETQYF
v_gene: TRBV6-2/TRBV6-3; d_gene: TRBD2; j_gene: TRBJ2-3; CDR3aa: CASSGLAGADTQYF
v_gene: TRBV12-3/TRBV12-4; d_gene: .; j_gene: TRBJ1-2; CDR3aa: CASEGPPRGYTF
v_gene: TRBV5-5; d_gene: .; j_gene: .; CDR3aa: CASSLERGYEQYF
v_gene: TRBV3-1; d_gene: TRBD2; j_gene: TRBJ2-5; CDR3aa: CASSQIQLAGEETQYF
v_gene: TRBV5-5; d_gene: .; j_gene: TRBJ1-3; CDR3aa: CASSSTISGNTIYF
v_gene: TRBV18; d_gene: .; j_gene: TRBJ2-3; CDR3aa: CASLGGLADTQYF
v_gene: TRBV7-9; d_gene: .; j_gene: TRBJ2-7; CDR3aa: CASSRELSSYEQYF
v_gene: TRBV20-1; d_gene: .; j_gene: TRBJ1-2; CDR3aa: CSARDYQGYGYTF
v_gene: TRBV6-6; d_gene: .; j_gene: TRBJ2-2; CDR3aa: CASSYPKGLSTGELFF
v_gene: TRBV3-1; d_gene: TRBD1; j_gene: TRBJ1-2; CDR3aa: CASSPGQDLYGYTF
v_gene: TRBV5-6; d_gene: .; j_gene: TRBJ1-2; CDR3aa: CASTPGGSYGYTF
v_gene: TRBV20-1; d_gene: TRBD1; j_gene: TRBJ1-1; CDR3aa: CSAKRQGGTMMDTEAFF
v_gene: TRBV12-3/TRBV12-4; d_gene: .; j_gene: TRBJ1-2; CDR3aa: CASSLGAIANYGYTF
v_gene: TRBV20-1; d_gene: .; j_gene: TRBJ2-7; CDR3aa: CSAQTPEQYF
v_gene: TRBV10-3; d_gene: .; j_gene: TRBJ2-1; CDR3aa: CAISASFDNEQFF
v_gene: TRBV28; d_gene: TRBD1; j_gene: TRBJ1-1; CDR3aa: CASSAIMGQQEAFF
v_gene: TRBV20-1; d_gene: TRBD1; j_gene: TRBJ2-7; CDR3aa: CSARDRGRGQSYEQYF
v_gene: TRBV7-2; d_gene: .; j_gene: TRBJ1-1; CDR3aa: CASSFTGYEAFF
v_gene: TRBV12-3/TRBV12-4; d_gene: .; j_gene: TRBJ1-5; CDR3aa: CASTGGRGLSNQPQHF
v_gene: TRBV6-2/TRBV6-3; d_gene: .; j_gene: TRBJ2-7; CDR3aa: CASSYSRFSYEQYF
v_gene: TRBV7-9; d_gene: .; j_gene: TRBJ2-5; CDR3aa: CASSLGGTQYF
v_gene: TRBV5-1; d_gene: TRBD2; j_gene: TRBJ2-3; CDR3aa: CASSPIAGGSADTQYF
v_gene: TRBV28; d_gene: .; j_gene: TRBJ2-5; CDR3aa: CASSLSSQTQYF
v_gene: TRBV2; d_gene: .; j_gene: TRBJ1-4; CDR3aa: CASSEDGGLLELFF
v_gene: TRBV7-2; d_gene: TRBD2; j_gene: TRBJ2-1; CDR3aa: CASSLAPAGGSYNEQFF
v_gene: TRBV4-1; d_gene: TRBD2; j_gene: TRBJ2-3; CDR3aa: CASSQDGTSGDTQYF
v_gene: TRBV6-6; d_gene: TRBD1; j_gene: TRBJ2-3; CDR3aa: CASSYGQARTDTQYF
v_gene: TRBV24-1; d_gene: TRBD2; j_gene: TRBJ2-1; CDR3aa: CATSDPFGLVTSYNEQFF
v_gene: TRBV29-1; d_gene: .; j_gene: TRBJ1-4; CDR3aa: CSPPTRRPETNEKLFF
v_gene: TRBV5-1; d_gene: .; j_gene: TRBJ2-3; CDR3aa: CASSLFIGRTSTDTQYF
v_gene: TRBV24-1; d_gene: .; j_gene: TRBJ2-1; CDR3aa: CATSDPGLSYNEQFF
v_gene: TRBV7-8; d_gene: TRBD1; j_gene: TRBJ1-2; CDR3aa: CASSSLAGGYNYGYTF
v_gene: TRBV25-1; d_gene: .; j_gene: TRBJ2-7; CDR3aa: CASSESTVGYEQYF
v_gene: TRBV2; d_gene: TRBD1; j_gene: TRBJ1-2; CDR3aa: CASPPGQGYGYTF
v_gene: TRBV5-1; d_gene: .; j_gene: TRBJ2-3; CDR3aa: CASSLNGGRNTDTQYF
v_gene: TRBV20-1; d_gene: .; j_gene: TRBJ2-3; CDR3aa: CSARKHSTDTQYF